Following are 21 T cell receptor beta chains from one sample sequenced in a study of blood T cell repertoires in COVID-19. Generated by immunoSEQ multiplex PCR, the TCRdb table keeps only in-frame clones and is missing some. Among about 90,000 clones listed, approximately 75% were seen once. The sample was peripheral blood. The receptors were gathered from a woman of 80 years or more with acute or convalescent COVID-19.

This clone was detected many times. The chain joins TRBV10-1 to TRBJ1-2; TRBD1 matches at 7 bases. The germline CDR1 and CDR2 sequences are WNHNN and SYGVQD (reference sequence). The CDR3 contains 12 residues. With 8 bases clipped from V and 7 bases from J, the junction kept 7 bases outside the gene matches. CDR3 sequence: CASPRGQCGYTF. The CDR3 DNA reads TGCGCCAGCCCGAGGGGACAGTGTGGCTACACCTTC.

The chain couples TRBV28 to TRBJ2-7; TRBD1 matches at 10 bases. Germline lookup yields CDR1 MDHEN and CDR2 SYDVKM. The V gene end was trimmed by 6 bases and the J gene end by 2 bases; junction bases not matched to a gene: 4. This CDR3 is 14 amino acids long. Here the CDR3 DNA reads TGTGCCAGCAGAATGGGACAGGGGACCTACGAGCAGTACTTC. As protein: CASRMGQGTYEQYF.

V usage is TRBV12-3 or TRBV12-4 and J usage is TRBJ1-2; perhaps TRBD1 as D (6 bases). The CDR3 length is 12 residues. V was trimmed by 3 bases and J by 8 bases, leaving 10 bases between them. This CDR3 is CASSLGRGGYTF. In DNA, the CDR3 is TGTGCCAGCAGTTTGGGCAGGGGAGGCTACACCTTC.

Comments on this clone: The junction and the germline gene differ at one end; a read error may be behind it. This chain links TRBV7-7 with TRBJ2-2; TRBD2 is a possible D gene (5 bases). This CDR3 region has 16 residues. Germline loops: CDR1 SSHAT, CDR2 FNYEAQ (reference sequence). The CDR3 DNA reads as TGTGCTAGCAGCTTAGGTTCGGGGACGAACACCGGGGAGCTGTTTTTT. Amino acid sequence: CASSLGSGTNTGELFF.

This sequence joins TRBV19 and TRBJ2-2; 9 bases match TRBD1. The CDR3 has 16 residues. The J segment lost 6 bases and the V segment lost 6 bases, leaving 11 bases of the junction unmatched. CDR1 is LNHDA, CDR2 SQIVND, per germline (reference sequence). CDR3 in amino acids: CASSPPGQGYSGELFF. CDR3 DNA: TGTGCCAGTAGCCCCCCCGGACAGGGGTATTCCGGGGAGCTGTTTTTT.

The rearrangement links TRBV7-8 to TRBJ1-1; TRBD1 is a possible D gene (5 bases). This CDR3 is 12 amino acids long. The V gene lost 6 bases and the J gene lost 8 bases, with 13 bases spanning the gap. CDR1 and CDR2 (germline): SGHVS, FQNEAQ. CDR3 bases: TGTGCCAGCAGGTCGACGGGGGTCGAAGCTTTCTTT. Translated: CASRSTGVEAFF.

This chain connects TRBV6-1 to TRBJ1-1; no clear D gene. Trimming left V 2 bases short and J 3 bases short, with 13 bases between. Germline CDR1 MNHNS, CDR2 SASEGT. This CDR3 is built from 15 residues. The DNA for the CDR3 is TGTGCCAGCAGTGAAACTAGGACGGGAGACACTGAAGCTTTCTTT. Amino acids: CASSETRTGDTEAFF.

This chain links TRBV5-4 with TRBJ2-5; tentative D call: TRBD2 (6 bases). This CDR3 has 14 residues. Germline CDR1 SGHNT, CDR2 YYREEE (reference sequence). V lost 0 bases to trimming and J lost 9 bases, with 15 bases between them. Here the CDR3 reads CASSLEGRPLAQYF. The DNA for the CDR3 is TGTGCCAGCAGCTTGGAAGGGAGGCCCCTGGCCCAGTACTTC.

This chain connects TRBV30 to TRBJ1-5; the D is unclear. V lost 6 bases, J lost 2 bases, and 11 bases lay in between. The germline gives CDR1 GTSNPN, CDR2 SVGIG (reference sequence). The CDR3 consists of 13 residues. The CDR3 reads CACLVAGNQPQHF. The CDR3 DNA reads TGTGCCTGTCTAGTCGCGGGCAATCAGCCCCAGCATTTT.

V and J are TRBV6-1 and TRBJ1-6, with 8 bases fitting TRBD1. Trimming at V came to 6 bases and at J to 9 bases, leaving 13 bases not matched to a gene. Germline values: CDR1 MNHNS, CDR2 SASEGT. The CDR3 has 16 residues. The CDR3 here is CASSERQGLSGSPLHF. DNA for the CDR3: TGTGCCAGCAGCGAACGACAGGGGTTGTCTGGTTCACCCCTCCACTTT.

The gene calls are TRBV10-3 and TRBJ1-2; D not certain. CDR1 is ENHRY and CDR2 is SYGVKD in the germline V gene. The CDR3 has 12 amino acids. Trimming stripped 0 bases from V and 8 bases from J, with 7 bases between. The chain's CDR3 is CAISESSVGYTF. The CDR3 DNA is TGTGCCATCAGTGAGTCCTCGGTCGGCTACACCTTC.

The CDR3 protein is CASSLSPGQGYTIYF. CDR3 DNA sequence: TGTGCCAGCAGCTTGTCTCCGGGACAGGGTTACACCATATATTTT. This sequence joins TRBV5-5 and TRBJ1-3; 9 nucleotides match TRBD1. The CDR3 is 15 residues long. The ends lost 1 base at V and 8 bases at J; junction bases unmatched: 7. From germline, CDR1 is SGHKS and CDR2 YYEKEE (reference sequence).

The rearrangement uses TRBV7-2 and TRBJ1-1, with 9 bases lining up with TRBD1. The trim removed 5 bases at V and 0 bases at J, leaving 4 bases unmatched. Germline V gene sequence: CDR1 SGHTA, CDR2 FQGNSA. CDR3 size: 15 residues. CDR3 DNA: TGTGCCAGCAGCCCAGGGACAGGGATGAACACTGAAGCTTTCTTT. This translates into CASSPGTGMNTEAFF.

This clone has just a few counts. The chain is built from TRBV27 and TRBJ1-2; D might be TRBD1 (6 bases). The V and J ends lost 5 bases and 1 base respectively, with 14 bases between them. Looked up from germline, CDR1 is MNHEY and CDR2 is SMNVEV (reference sequence). CDR3 length equals 15 residues. The CDR3 bases are TGTGCCAGCAGTCGGGGGGGCGCGGGTAACTATGGCTACACCTTC. Translated, it gives CASSRGGAGNYGYTF.

This clone has more than one count but fewer than ten. The rearrangement links TRBV2 to TRBJ2-4; weak D call: TRBD1 (5 bases). Germline CDR1 SNHLY, CDR2 FYNNEI. The CDR3 consists of 15 residues. With 2 bases removed from V and 0 bases from J, the gap between germline ends came to 8 bases. CDR3 nucleotide sequence: TGTGCCAGCAGTGAAAGACAGATAGCCAAAAACATTCAGTACTTC. This encodes CASSERQIAKNIQYF.

The chain links TRBV4-2 to TRBJ1-2; 12 nucleotides align to TRBD1. This CDR3 comprises 15 residues. In germline, CDR1 is LGHNA, CDR2 YNFKEQ. V trimming: 5 bases; J trimming: 4 bases; junction bases outside the gene matches: 5. This CDR3 is CASSVGTGGSYGYTF. DNA for the CDR3: TGTGCCAGCAGCGTGGGGACAGGGGGCAGCTATGGCTACACCTTC.

The chain joins TRBV5-1 to TRBJ1-2; 10 bases line up with TRBD1. Germline values: CDR1 SGHRS, CDR2 YFSETQ. V trimming: 4 bases; J trimming: 5 bases; junction bases outside the gene matches: 5. This CDR3 has 14 residues. In nucleotides, the CDR3 is TGCGCCAGCAGCGAGGACAGGGGGGCTTATGGCTACACCTTC. Protein: CASSEDRGAYGYTF.

V gene TRBV7-2 combines with J gene TRBJ1-3, with 7 bases matching TRBD1. The germline gives CDR1 SGHTA, CDR2 FQGNSA. V lost 7 bases, J lost 0 bases, and 12 bases stayed unmatched. The CDR3 covers 17 residues. The CDR3 loop reads CASNQGGWDLSGNTIYF. The CDR3 DNA is TGTGCCAGCAACCAAGGGGGCTGGGACCTCTCTGGAAACACCATATATTTT. Full variable domain (remainder filled in from reference TRBV7-2 and TRBJ1-3): GAGVSQSPSNKVTEKGKDVELRCDPISGHTALYWYRQSLGQGLEFLIYFQGNSAPDKSGLPSDRFSAERTGGSVSTLTIQRTQQEDSAVYLCASNQGGWDLSGNTIYFGEGSWLTVV.

The V call is TRBV2, the J call TRBJ1-2, with D unclear. The CDR3 extends over 12 amino acids. Germline V gene lookup returns CDR1 SNHLY and CDR2 FYNNEI. Trimming removed 6 bases from V and 4 bases from J, with 9 bases in between. This CDR3 reads CASRFDTYGYTF. CDR3 DNA: TGTGCCAGCAGGTTCGACACCTATGGCTACACCTTC. Variable domain in full (rest from reference TRBV2 and TRBJ1-2): EPEVTQTPSHQVTQMGQEVILRCVPISNHLYFYWYRQILGQKVEFLVSFYNNEISEKSEIFDDQFSVERPDGSNFTLKIRSTKLEDSAMYFCASRFDTYGYTFGSGTRLTVV.

This chain connects TRBV6-5 to TRBJ1-5; D may be TRBD1 (6 bases). The CDR3 length is 14 residues. The V end lost 6 bases, the J end lost 3 bases, and 12 bases lay between the germline ends. Germline V gene sequence: CDR1 MNHEY, CDR2 SVGAGI. CDR3 DNA: TGTGCCAGCAGCCGAGACAGGTTCAATCAGCCCCAGCATTTT. It specifies CASSRDRFNQPQHF.

In its sample, this clone was seen once. This rearrangement joins TRBV18 to TRBJ1-5; 11 bases align to TRBD1. With V trimmed by 5 bases and J by 9 bases, 3 bases remained unmatched. Germline CDR1 is KGHSH and CDR2 is LQKENI. The CDR3 sequence is 13 residues long. DNA of the CDR3: TGTGCCAGCTCAGGGGACAGGGGGGCGCCCCAGCATTTT. Amino acid sequence: CASSGDRGAPQHF.